This T cell receptor (beta chain) is drawn from a study of breast tumors, draining lymph nodes, adjacent tissues. V trimming: 5 bases; J trimming: 6 bases; junction bases outside the gene matches: 9. The CDR3 is 15 residues long. Germline V gene sequence: CDR1 SGHTA, CDR2 FQGNSA. TCRdb analysed the multiplex PCR reads with MiXCR anew, one entry per CDR3 protein. The sample shows under 350,000 distinct CDR3 sequences, around 30% of them seen only once. The lymph nodes were axillary draining lymph nodes from breast cancer patients. Study-wide results and caveats: Data only fit, rather than demonstrated, lymph node origin of most tumor T cells.

The sample holds many counts of this clonotype. Its antigen is undetermined. The J gene is TRBJ2-2, the V gene TRBV7-2; 7 nucleotides agree with TRBD2. This clonotype was sampled from a female donor with breast cancer. Some clones in this sample may be carry-over from other donors' samples. Sequenced: axillary lymph node tissue. In DNA, the CDR3 is TGTGCCAGCAGCAAGGGAGGGGATCACGCCGGGGAGCTGTTTTTT. Protein: CASSKGGDHAGELFF. The full variable domain, rest sourced from reference TRBV7-2 and TRBJ2-2, is GAGVSQSPSNKVTEKGKDVELRCDPISGHTALYWYRQSLGQGLEFLIYFQGNSAPDKSGLPSDRFSAERTGGSVSTLTIQRTQQEDSAVYLCASSKGGDHAGELFFGEGSRLTVL.